The 29 T cell receptor beta chains below were found in one sample sequenced in a study of blood T cell repertoires in COVID-19. Assay used: immunoSEQ multiplex PCR; TCRdb lists only in-frame clones, some missing. The repertoire holds over 85,000 clones, with 91% as singletons. The sample comprised peripheral blood. The receptors were sampled from a man younger than 35 with acute or convalescent COVID-19.

This chain joins TRBV4-1 and TRBJ1-3, with 9 bases fitting TRBD1. Germline V gene data show CDR1 as MGHRA and CDR2 as YSYEKL. CDR3 length: 17 amino acids. Trimming removed 2 bases from V and 2 bases from J; junction bases left unmatched: 7. CDR3 protein: CASSQLTGGATGNTIYF. As DNA, the CDR3 is TGCGCCAGCAGCCAACTCACAGGGGGCGCGACTGGAAACACCATATATTTT.

The V and J genes are TRBV3-1 (or the pseudogene TRBV3-2) and TRBJ1-1; D remains ambiguous. From germline, CDR1 is LGHDT and CDR2 YNNKEL (reference sequence). The V and J ends lost 1 base and 0 bases respectively, with 9 bases between them. The CDR3 runs to 15 residues. The CDR3 DNA follows: TGTGCCAGCAGCCAAGGGACGGGGTTGAACACTGAAGCTTTCTTT. This translates into CASSQGTGLNTEAFF.

The V and J genes are TRBV5-1 and TRBJ2-7; no firm D call. CDR1 and CDR2 (germline): SGHRS, YFSETQ. The CDR3 extends over 16 amino acids. The V and J ends lost 0 bases and 4 bases respectively, with 17 bases between them. CDR3 coding DNA: TGCGCCAGCAGCTTGGAAGGTACAGCAACCCCTTACGAGCAGTACTTC. It encodes CASSLEGTATPYEQYF. The full variable domain, with the rest looked up from reference TRBV5-1 and TRBJ2-7, is KAGVTQTPRYLIKTRGQQVTLSCSPISGHRSVSWYQQTPGQGLQFLFEYFSETQRNKGNFPGRFSGRQFSNSRSEMNVSTLELGDSALYLCASSLEGTATPYEQYFGPGTRLTVT.

V and J are TRBV11-2 and TRBJ1-2; the match to TRBD1 covers 11 bases. The germline V gene has CDR1 SGHAT and CDR2 FQNNGV. V was pared by 2 bases and J by 3 bases, with 8 bases of the junction left unmatched. The length of the CDR3 is 17 residues. The CDR3 nucleotides read TGTGCCAGCAGCTTAACACGAGGGACAGGGGGACACTATGGCTACACCTTC. This gives the protein CASSLTRGTGGHYGYTF.

This sequence joins TRBV27 and TRBJ1-1; D might be TRBD1 (5 bases). Germline lookup yields CDR1 MNHEY and CDR2 SMNVEV (reference sequence). The ends were cut back, 5 bases at V and 0 bases at J, with 10 bases in the middle. The CDR3 is 14 residues long. The CDR3 nucleotides read TGTGCCAGCAGTCCAAAGGGGTTGAACACTGAAGCTTTCTTT. Protein: CASSPKGLNTEAFF.

The chain combines TRBV5-4 with TRBJ1-2, with D perhaps matching TRBD1 (5 bases). CDR3 size: 13 residues. V shed 2 bases and J shed 6 bases, with 11 bases lying between them. Germline V CDR1 and CDR2: SGHNT, YYREEE (reference sequence). The CDR3: CASSFQGGDGYTF. The DNA of the CDR3 is TGTGCCAGCAGCTTTCAGGGAGGGGATGGCTACACCTTC.

This sequence joins TRBV30 and TRBJ1-6, with D possibly matching TRBD1 (6 bases). This CDR3 region has 16 residues. Germline-derived CDR1 and CDR2 are GTSNPN and SVGIG (reference sequence). V was shortened by 4 bases and J by 3 bases, with 16 bases between the two germline ends. The CDR3 sequence is CAWTTGPFVYNSPLHF. The CDR3 coding sequence is TGTGCCTGGACTACAGGGCCCTTCGTCTATAATTCACCCCTCCACTTT.

This clone came up once. J is TRBJ2-7 and V is TRBV10-3, with D tentatively TRBD1 (6 bases). Germline loops: CDR1 ENHRY, CDR2 SYGVKD. The CDR3 covers 19 residues. V was trimmed by 2 bases and J by 1 base, leaving 24 bases between them. CDR3 bases: TGTGCCATCAGTGAGAGTCAGGGGATTTCCCACTTCTTTTCCTACGAGCAGTACTTC. This sequence encodes CAISESQGISHFFSYEQYF.

The chain uses TRBV9 and TRBJ2-2, with TRBD1 matching 9 bases. This CDR3 is 16 amino acids long. Trimming took 3 bases from V and 5 from J; bases not matched to a gene: 8. Germline CDR1 is SGDLS and CDR2 is YYNGEE. CDR3 coding DNA: TGTGCCAGCAGCGACCTACAGGGGGCGGGGACCGGGGAGCTGTTTTTT. Translation gives CASSDLQGAGTGELFF.

This clone came up once. An end of the junction differs from the germline gene, which may be a read error. The V and J genes are TRBV6-5 and TRBJ1-2, with 7 positions matching TRBD1. The germline V gene has CDR1 MNHEY and CDR2 SVGAGI. The CDR3 covers 16 residues. As DNA, the CDR3 is TGTGCCAGCAGCTACTTCACAGGGGAAATTTTCTATGGCTACACCTTC. Translation: CASSYFTGEIFYGYTF.

The chain combines TRBV18 with TRBJ1-1; TRBD1 agrees at 9 bases. This CDR3 spans 15 amino acids. J gave up 1 base and V 3 bases, and 3 bases lay outside the gene matches. Germline V CDR1 and CDR2: KGHSH, LQKENI. CDR3 sequence: CASSPPTGGNTEAFF. The DNA for the CDR3 is TGTGCCAGCTCACCCCCGACAGGGGGGAACACTGAAGCTTTCTTT.

V is TRBV7-2 and J is TRBJ2-1; no reliable D call. The V gene's germline CDR1 is SGHTA and CDR2 FQGNSA. This CDR3 comprises 13 residues. V was shortened by 1 base and J by 8 bases, with 9 bases between the two germline ends. The CDR3 bases are TGTGCCAGCAGCTTAGAGAAGCGATATGAGCAGTTCTTC. It is translated as CASSLEKRYEQFF.

V and J are TRBV7-9 and TRBJ2-1; 10 bases are shared with TRBD2. Germline CDR1 reads SEHNR; CDR2 reads FQNEAQ (reference sequence). J was trimmed by 9 bases and V by 1 base; bases with no gene match: 6. The CDR3 covers 15 residues. CDR3 nucleotides: TGTGCCAGCAGCTTAGGAGCGGGAGGGCCGGGTGAGCAGTTCTTC. It encodes CASSLGAGGPGEQFF. Complete variable domain (other parts from reference TRBV7-9 and TRBJ2-1): DTGVSQNPRHKITKRGQNVTFRCDPISEHNRLYWYRQTLGQGPEFLTYFQNEAQLEKSRLLSDRFSAERPKGSFSTLEIQRTEQGDSAMYLCASSLGAGGPGEQFFGPGTRLTVL.

This clone was recorded only once. V is TRBV24-1 and J is TRBJ2-1; 7 bases line up with TRBD2. CDR3 length equals 15 residues. The ends lost 3 bases at V and 10 bases at J; junction bases unmatched: 11. CDR1 and CDR2 (germline): KGHDR, SFDVKD. CDR3 nucleotide sequence: TGTGCCACCAGTGATCCCTCCCGGGACTACCCCGAGCAGTTCTTC. Its translation is CATSDPSRDYPEQFF.

The chain is built from TRBV18 and TRBJ2-5, with unresolved D. The V end was cut by 3 bases, the J end by 4 bases, with 9 bases between. The CDR3 is 13 residues long. Germline assignment: CDR1 KGHSH and CDR2 LQKENI. CDR3 sequence (DNA): TGTGCCAGCTCACCGCTCTGGAGAGAGACCCAGTACTTC. Its translation: CASSPLWRETQYF.

The chain is built from TRBV28 and TRBJ1-4; TRBD1 aligns across 7 bases. With 5 bases clipped from V and 3 bases from J, the junction kept 9 bases outside the gene matches. This CDR3 is 16 amino acids long. Germline lookup yields CDR1 MDHEN and CDR2 SYDVKM. CDR3 in amino acids: CASSATGMAANEKLFF. CDR3 coding DNA: TGTGCCAGCAGTGCGACAGGGATGGCGGCTAATGAAAAACTGTTTTTT.

The chain employs TRBV5-1 and TRBJ1-5, with 7 bases aligning to TRBD1. The CDR3 sequence is 17 residues long. Unmatched junction bases numbered 11, after V lost 4 bases and J lost 1 base. Germline CDR1 SGHRS, CDR2 YFSETQ. The CDR3 coding sequence is TGCGCCAGCAGCCCCGGAGGGGGCATGGGGAGCAATCAGCCCCAGCATTTT. Residues: CASSPGGGMGSNQPQHF.

This clone came up once. The chain joins TRBV19 to TRBJ1-2; 7 nucleotides align to TRBD1. The ends lost 0 bases at V and 4 bases at J; junction bases unmatched: 2. CDR3 length: 14 amino acids. From germline, CDR1 is LNHDA and CDR2 SQIVND (reference sequence). The CDR3 nucleotides are TGTGCCAGTAGTATAGACGGGACAGTCTATGGCTACACCTTC. Its protein is CASSIDGTVYGYTF.

The chain employs TRBV5-1 and TRBJ2-2; 7 nucleotides match TRBD2. Trimming took 4 bases from V and 0 from J; bases not matched to a gene: 9. Germline lookup yields CDR1 SGHRS and CDR2 YFSETQ. The CDR3 has 17 amino acids. The CDR3 here is CASSPWASGSNTGELFF. CDR3 DNA sequence: TGCGCCAGCAGCCCCTGGGCTAGCGGTTCGAACACCGGGGAGCTGTTTTTT.

The chain uses TRBV19 and TRBJ1-2; D remains ambiguous. The length of the CDR3 is 13 residues. The V end was cut by 0 bases, the J end by 6 bases, with 8 bases between. Looked up from germline, CDR1 is LNHDA and CDR2 is SQIVND (reference sequence). This chain's CDR3 is CASSIDGPDGYTF. CDR3 nucleotides: TGTGCCAGTAGTATAGATGGGCCCGATGGCTACACCTTC. Drawing the rest from reference TRBV19 and TRBJ1-2, the complete variable domain is DGGITQSPKYLFRKEGQNVTLSCEQNLNHDAMYWYRQDPGQGLRLIYYSQIVNDFQKGDIAEGYSVSREKKESFPLTVTSAQKNPTAFYLCASSIDGPDGYTFGSGTRLTVV.

The chain has TRBV2 and TRBJ2-7; possibly TRBD1 for D (6 bases). In germline, CDR1 is SNHLY, CDR2 FYNNEI. The CDR3 runs 13 residues. V was trimmed by 8 bases and J by 3 bases, leaving 14 bases between them. CDR3 nucleotides: TGTGCCAGCGGGCAGGGGATGATCTACGAGCAGTACTTC. This gives the protein CASGQGMIYEQYF.

J is TRBJ2-1 and V is TRBV11-2; the match to TRBD1 covers 7 bases. V shed 0 bases, J shed 3 bases, and the junction held 2 bases outside the gene matches. The CDR3 length is 15 residues. Germline-derived CDR1 and CDR2 are SGHAT and FQNNGV. The DNA of the CDR3 is TGTGCCAGCAGCTTAGAAGGGGGCGGCTACAATGAGCAGTTCTTC. Translated: CASSLEGGGYNEQFF.

The V gene is TRBV3-1 (or the pseudogene TRBV3-2), the J gene TRBJ2-3, with TRBD2 matching over 7 bases. The trim removed 4 bases at V and 6 bases at J, leaving 10 bases unmatched. Germline loops: CDR1 LGHDT, CDR2 YNNKEL (reference sequence). This CDR3 has 15 residues. CDR3 DNA sequence: TGTGCCAGCAGCCCGGCGGGAGTCCGAGGGGATACGCAGTATTTT. Amino acids: CASSPAGVRGDTQYF.

The sample holds one count of this clone. This chain's CDR3 is CASSRQGHSQHF. In DNA form, the CDR3 reads TGTGCCAGCAGTCGACAGGGACATTCCCAGCATTTT. The J gene is TRBJ1-5, the V gene TRBV12-3 or TRBV12-4, with TRBD1 matching 7 bases. V shed 5 bases and J 11 bases; nucleotides not matched to a gene: 6. The CDR3 consists of 12 residues.

This clone was counted a single time. The chain recombines TRBV19 with TRBJ1-2, with D tentatively TRBD1 (6 bases). The length of the CDR3 is 15 residues. Germline V gene data show CDR1 as LNHDA and CDR2 as SQIVND (reference sequence). V lost 5 bases and J lost 0, with 13 bases in between. CDR3 sequence reads: CASSLRGASNYGYTF. The DNA of the CDR3 is TGTGCCAGTAGTCTCAGGGGTGCCTCTAACTATGGCTACACCTTC.

CDR3 protein: CASGGTGTYEQYF. For the CDR3, the DNA is TGTGCCAGCGGAGGGACAGGAACCTACGAGCAGTACTTC. The chain combines TRBV12-3 or TRBV12-4 with TRBJ2-7; TRBD1 aligns across 8 bases. The CDR3 has 13 residues. V lost 8 bases, J lost 2 bases, and 5 bases stayed unmatched.

The J gene is TRBJ2-2, the V gene TRBV5-1, with D uncertain. This CDR3 has 15 residues. V was shortened by 1 base and J by 4 bases, with 11 bases between the two germline ends. Germline V gene sequence: CDR1 SGHRS, CDR2 YFSETQ. CDR3 nucleotides: TGCGCCAGCAGCTTGTCGCTAGAAAGCACCGGGGAGCTGTTTTTT. Protein: CASSLSLESTGELFF.

The chain is built from TRBV14 and TRBJ1-2; D gene unclear. The germline V gene encodes CDR1 SGHDN and CDR2 FVKESK. The CDR3 sequence is 16 residues long. Trimming left V 3 bases short and J 1 base short, with 15 bases between. CDR3 bases: TGTGCCAGCAGCCACCCTGGTGGGCAGTATAACTATGGCTACACCTTC. It encodes CASSHPGGQYNYGYTF.

This sequence joins TRBV14 and TRBJ1-2, with D tentatively TRBD1 (6 bases). CDR1 and CDR2 from the germline V gene are SGHDN and FVKESK. V was shortened by 0 bases and J by 4 bases, with 18 bases between the two germline ends. The CDR3 is made up of 17 amino acids. CDR3 residues: CASSQDIRWQGTYGYTF. CDR3 nucleotide sequence: TGTGCCAGCAGCCAAGATATTCGGTGGCAGGGGACCTATGGCTACACCTTC.